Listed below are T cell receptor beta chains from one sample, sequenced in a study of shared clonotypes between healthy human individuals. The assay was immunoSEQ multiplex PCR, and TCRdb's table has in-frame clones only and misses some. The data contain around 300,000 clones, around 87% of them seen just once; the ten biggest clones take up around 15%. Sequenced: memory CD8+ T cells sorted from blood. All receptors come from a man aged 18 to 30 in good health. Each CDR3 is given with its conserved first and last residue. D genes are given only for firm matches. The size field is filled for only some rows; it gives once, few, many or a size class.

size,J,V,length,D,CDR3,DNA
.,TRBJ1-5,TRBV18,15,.,CASSEGGNSNQPQHF,TGTGCCAGCTCAGAAGGGGGGAATAGCAATCAGCCCCAGCATTTT
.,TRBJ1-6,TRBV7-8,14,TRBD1,CASSLRDRDSPLHF,TGTGCCAGCAGCTTAAGGGACAGGGATTCACCCCTCCACTTT
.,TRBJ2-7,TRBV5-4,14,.,CASSLRASSYEQYF,TGTGCCAGCAGCTTGAGGGCTAGCTCCTACGAGCAGTACTTC
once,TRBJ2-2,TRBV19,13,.,CASSIEYTGELFF,TGTGCCAGTAGTATAGAGTACACCGGGGAGCTGTTTTTT
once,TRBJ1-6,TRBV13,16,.,CASSLEYTEGNSPLHF,TGTGCCAGCAGCTTAGAGTACACCGAGGGTAATTCACCCCTCCACTTT
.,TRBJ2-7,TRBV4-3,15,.,CASSQALGDTYEQYF,TGCGCCAGCAGCCAAGCTTTGGGGGACACCTACGAGCAGTACTTC
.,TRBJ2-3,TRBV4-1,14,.,CASSQGGATDTQYF,TGCGCCAGCAGCCAAGGAGGAGCCACAGATACGCAGTATTTT
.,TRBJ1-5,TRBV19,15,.,CASSIARERNQPQHF,TGTGCCAGTAGTATAGCTAGGGAACGCAATCAGCCCCAGCATTTT
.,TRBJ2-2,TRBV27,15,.,CASSPGQTETGELFF,TGTGCCAGCAGTCCCGGACAGACGGAGACCGGGGAGCTGTTTTTT
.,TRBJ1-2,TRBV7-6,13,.,CASSFNRRHGYTF,TGTGCCAGCAGCTTTAACAGGAGGCATGGCTACACCTTC
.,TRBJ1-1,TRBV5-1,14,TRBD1,CASSLGGGRLEAFF,TGCGCCAGCAGCTTGGGAGGGGGCCGATTGGAGGCTTTCTTT
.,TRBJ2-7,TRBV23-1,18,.,CASSQSRGVDISPYEQYF,TGCGCCAGCAGTCAATCAAGGGGGGTGGACATCAGCCCCTACGAGCAGTACTTC
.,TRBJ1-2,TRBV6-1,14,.,CASSRTGRDYGYTF,TGTGCCAGCAGTCGGACCGGGAGAGACTATGGCTACACCTTC
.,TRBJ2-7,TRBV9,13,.,CASSVGVAYEQYF,TGTGCCAGCAGCGTAGGGGTCGCCTACGAGCAGTACTTC
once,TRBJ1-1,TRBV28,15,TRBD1,CASSPPDRGTTEAFF,TGTGCCAGCAGTCCCCCCGACAGGGGAACCACTGAAGCTTTCTTT
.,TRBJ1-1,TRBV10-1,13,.,CASSATGNTEAFF,TGCGCCAGCAGCGCGACAGGGAACACTGAAGCTTTCTTT
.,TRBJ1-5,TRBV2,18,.,CASSTTRDIPDSNQPQHF,TGTGCCAGCAGTACTACAAGAGACATTCCTGATAGCAATCAGCCCCAGCATTTT
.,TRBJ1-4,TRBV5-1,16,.,CASSFNGDSTNEKLFF,TGCGCCAGCAGCTTTAATGGGGACTCAACTAATGAAAAACTGTTTTTT
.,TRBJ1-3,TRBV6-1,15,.,CASSGRVHSGNTIYF,TGTGCCAGCAGTGGCAGGGTTCACTCTGGAAACACCATATATTTT
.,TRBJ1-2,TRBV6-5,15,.,CASSYSGAEGYGYTF,TGTGCCAGCAGTTACTCGGGGGCAGAGGGCTATGGCTACACCTTC
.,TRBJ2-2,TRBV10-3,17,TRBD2,CAISGVAGGPVTGELFF,TGTGCCATCAGTGGGGTAGCGGGAGGGCCCGTCACCGGGGAGCTGTTTTTT
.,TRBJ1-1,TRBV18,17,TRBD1,CASSPLPGQPMNTEAFF,TGTGCCAGCTCACCACTTCCGGGACAGCCTATGAACACTGAAGCTTTCTTT
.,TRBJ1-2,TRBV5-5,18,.,CASRPPSAGGSNYVGYTF,TGTGCCAGCAGACCACCCTCCGCTGGGGGTTCAAACTATGTGGGCTACACCTTC
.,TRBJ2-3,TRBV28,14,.,CASSLGGLTDTQYF,TGTGCCAGCAGTTTAGGGGGGTTGACAGATACGCAGTATTTT
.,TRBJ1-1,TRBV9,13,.,CASSTGVNTEAFF,TGTGCCAGCAGCACGGGTGTGAACACTGAAGCTTTCTTT
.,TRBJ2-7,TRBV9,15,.,CASSVGAGAFYEQYF,TGTGCCAGCAGCGTAGGCGCGGGGGCTTTTTACGAGCAGTACTTC
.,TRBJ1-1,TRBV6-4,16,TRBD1,CASISFRGQGNTEAFF,TGTGCCAGCATAAGTTTTCGTGGACAGGGAAACACTGAAGCTTTCTTT
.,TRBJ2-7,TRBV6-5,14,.,CASSYSGESYEQYF,TGTGCCAGCAGTTACTCCGGCGAGTCCTACGAGCAGTACTTC
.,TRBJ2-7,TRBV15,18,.,CATSSSVPHRDLYYEQYF,TGTGCCACCAGCTCGTCGGTGCCCCACCGGGACTTATACTACGAGCAGTACTTC
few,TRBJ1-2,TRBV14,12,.,CASSAKGAYYTF,TGTGCCAGCAGCGCCAAGGGCGCCTACTACACCTTC
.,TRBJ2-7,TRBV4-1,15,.,CASRLADRVTYEQYF,TGCGCCAGCAGGCTAGCGGACAGGGTAACCTACGAGCAGTACTTC
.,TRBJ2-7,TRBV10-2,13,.,CASSISSSYEQYF,TGCGCCAGCTCTATATCCTCCTCCTACGAGCAGTACTTC
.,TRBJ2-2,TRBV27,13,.,CASSLSSTGELFF,TGTGCCAGCAGTTTATCGTCAACCGGGGAGCTGTTTTTT
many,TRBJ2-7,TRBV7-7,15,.,CASSLGAGPSYEQYF,TGTGCTAGCAGCTTAGGTGCAGGGCCCTCCTACGAGCAGTACTTC
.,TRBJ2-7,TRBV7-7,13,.,CASSLAPAYEQYF,TGTGCTAGCAGCTTAGCCCCCGCTTACGAGCAGTACTTC
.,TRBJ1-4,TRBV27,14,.,CASKPETTNEKLFF,TGTGCCAGCAAGCCGGAAACAACTAATGAAAAACTGTTTTTT
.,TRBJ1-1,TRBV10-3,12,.,CAISDWDTEAFF,TGTGCCATCAGTGATTGGGACACTGAAGCTTTCTTT
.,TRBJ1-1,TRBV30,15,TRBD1,CAWRRQGIRDTEAFF,TGTGCCTGGAGAAGACAGGGAATAAGGGACACTGAAGCTTTCTTT
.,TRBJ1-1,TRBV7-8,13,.,CASTFLSGTEAFF,TGTGCCAGCACCTTCCTAAGTGGAACTGAAGCTTTCTTT